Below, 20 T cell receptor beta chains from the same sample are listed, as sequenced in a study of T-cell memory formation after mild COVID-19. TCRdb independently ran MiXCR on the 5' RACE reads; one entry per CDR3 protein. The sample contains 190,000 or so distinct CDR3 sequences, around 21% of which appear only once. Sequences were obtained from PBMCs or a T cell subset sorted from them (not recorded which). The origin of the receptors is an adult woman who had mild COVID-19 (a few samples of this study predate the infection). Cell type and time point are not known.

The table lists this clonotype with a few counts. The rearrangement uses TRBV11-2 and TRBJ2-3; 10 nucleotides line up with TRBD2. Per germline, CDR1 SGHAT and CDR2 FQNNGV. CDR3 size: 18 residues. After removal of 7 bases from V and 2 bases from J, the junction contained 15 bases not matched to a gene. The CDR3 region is CASTGAPSGGFATDTQYF. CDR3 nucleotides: TGTGCCAGCACCGGAGCGCCTAGCGGGGGCTTTGCCACAGATACGCAGTATTTT.

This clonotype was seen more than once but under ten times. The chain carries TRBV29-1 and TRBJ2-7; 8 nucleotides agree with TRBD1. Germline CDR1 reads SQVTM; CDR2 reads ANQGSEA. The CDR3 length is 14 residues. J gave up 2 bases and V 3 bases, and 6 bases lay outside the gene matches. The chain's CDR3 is CSVEDRAQAYEQYF. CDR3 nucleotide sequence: TGCAGCGTTGAGGACAGGGCTCAGGCCTACGAGCAGTACTTC.

Written as DNA, the CDR3 is TGTGCCAGCCAGGGGGAATTCGATCAGCCCCAGCATTTT. This codes for CASQGEFDQPQHF. The rearrangement links TRBV7-8 to TRBJ1-5; the match to TRBD1 covers 7 bases. Germline values: CDR1 SGHVS, CDR2 FQNEAQ. With V trimmed by 8 bases and J by 5 bases, 6 bases remained unmatched. The CDR3 consists of 13 residues.

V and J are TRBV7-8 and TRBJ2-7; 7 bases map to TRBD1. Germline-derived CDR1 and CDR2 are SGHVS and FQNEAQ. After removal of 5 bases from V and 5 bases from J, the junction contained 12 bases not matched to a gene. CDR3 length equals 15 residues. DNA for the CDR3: TGTGCCAGCAGCCCTAGACAGGGCCGGAGCGACGAGCAGTACTTC. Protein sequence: CASSPRQGRSDEQYF.

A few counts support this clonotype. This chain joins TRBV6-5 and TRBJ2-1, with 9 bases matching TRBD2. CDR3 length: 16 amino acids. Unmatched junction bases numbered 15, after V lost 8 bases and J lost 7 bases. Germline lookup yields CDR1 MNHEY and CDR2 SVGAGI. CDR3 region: CASSIGGVAGVNEQFF. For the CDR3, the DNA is TGTGCCAGCTCTATAGGAGGAGTAGCGGGAGTAAATGAGCAGTTCTTC.

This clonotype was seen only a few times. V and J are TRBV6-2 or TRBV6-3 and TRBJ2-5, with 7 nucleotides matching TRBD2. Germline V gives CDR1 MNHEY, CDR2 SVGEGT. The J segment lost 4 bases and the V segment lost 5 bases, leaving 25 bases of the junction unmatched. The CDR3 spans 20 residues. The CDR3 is CASSTPLRDELAQGPETQYF. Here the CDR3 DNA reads TGTGCCAGCAGTACCCCACTCCGGGACGAACTAGCGCAAGGGCCAGAGACCCAGTACTTC.

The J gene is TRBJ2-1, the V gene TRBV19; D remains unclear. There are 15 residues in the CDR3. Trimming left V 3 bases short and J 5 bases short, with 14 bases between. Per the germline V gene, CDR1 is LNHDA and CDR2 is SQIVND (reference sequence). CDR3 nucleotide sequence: TGTGCCAGTAGTATTGGGTCGCCCGCCAACAATGAGCAGTTCTTC. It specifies CASSIGSPANNEQFF.

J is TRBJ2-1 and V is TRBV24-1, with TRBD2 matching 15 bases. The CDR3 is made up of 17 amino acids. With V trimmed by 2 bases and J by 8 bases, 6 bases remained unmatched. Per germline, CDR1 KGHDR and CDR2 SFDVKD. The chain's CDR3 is CATSDSGLAGGGDEQFF. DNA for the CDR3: TGTGCCACCAGTGATTCGGGACTAGCGGGGGGAGGAGATGAGCAGTTCTTC.

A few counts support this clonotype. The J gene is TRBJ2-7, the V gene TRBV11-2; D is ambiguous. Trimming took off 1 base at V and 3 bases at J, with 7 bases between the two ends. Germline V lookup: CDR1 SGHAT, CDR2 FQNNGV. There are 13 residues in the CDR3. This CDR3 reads CASSLVGLYEQYF. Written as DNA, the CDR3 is TGTGCCAGCAGCTTAGTTGGTCTCTACGAGCAGTACTTC.

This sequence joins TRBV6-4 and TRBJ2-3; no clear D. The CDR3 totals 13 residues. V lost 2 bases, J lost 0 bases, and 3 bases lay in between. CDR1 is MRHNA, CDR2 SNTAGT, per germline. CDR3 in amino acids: CASSDGSTDTQYF. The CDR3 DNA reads TGTGCCAGCAGTGACGGGAGCACAGATACGCAGTATTTT.

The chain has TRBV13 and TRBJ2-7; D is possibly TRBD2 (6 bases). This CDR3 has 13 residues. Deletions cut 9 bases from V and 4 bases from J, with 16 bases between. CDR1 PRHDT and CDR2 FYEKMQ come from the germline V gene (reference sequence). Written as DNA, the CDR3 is TGTGCCAGTCGTAGCGGTCCTAGGTACGAGCAGTACTTC. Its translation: CASRSGPRYEQYF.

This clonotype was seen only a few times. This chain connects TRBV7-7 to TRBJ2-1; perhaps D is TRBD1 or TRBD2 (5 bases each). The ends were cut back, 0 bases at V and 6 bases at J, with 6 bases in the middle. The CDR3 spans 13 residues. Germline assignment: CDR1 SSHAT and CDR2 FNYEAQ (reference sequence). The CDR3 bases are TGTGCCAGCAGCTTAGCGGGGACCAATGAGCAGTTCTTC. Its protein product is CASSLAGTNEQFF.

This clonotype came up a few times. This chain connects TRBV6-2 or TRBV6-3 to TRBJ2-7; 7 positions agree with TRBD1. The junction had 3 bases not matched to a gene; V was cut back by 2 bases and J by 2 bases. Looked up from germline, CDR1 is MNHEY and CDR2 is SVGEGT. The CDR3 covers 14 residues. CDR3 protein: CASSYMGQTYEQYF. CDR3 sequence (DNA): TGTGCCAGCAGTTACATGGGACAGACCTACGAGCAGTACTTC.

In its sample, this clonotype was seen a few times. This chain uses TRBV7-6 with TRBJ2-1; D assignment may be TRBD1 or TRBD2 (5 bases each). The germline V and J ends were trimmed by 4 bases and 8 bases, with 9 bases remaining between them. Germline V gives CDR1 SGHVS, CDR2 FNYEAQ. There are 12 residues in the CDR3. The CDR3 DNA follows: TGTGCCAGCAGCTCCATGGGGGATGAGCAGTTCTTC. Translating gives CASSSMGDEQFF.

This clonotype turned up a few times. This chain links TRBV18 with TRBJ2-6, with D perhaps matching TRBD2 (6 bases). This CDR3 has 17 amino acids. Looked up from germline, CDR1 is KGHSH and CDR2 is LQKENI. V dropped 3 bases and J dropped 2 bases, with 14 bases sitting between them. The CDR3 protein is CASSPFRDFTGANVLTF. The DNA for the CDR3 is TGTGCCAGCTCACCGTTCAGGGACTTCACTGGGGCCAACGTCCTGACTTTC.

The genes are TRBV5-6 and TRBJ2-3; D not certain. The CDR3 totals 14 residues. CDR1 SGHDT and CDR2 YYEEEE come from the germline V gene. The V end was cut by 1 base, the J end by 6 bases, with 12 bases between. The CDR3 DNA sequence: TGTGCCAGCAGCTTGTTGCAGCGTTCGGATACGCAGTATTTT. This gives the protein CASSLLQRSDTQYF.

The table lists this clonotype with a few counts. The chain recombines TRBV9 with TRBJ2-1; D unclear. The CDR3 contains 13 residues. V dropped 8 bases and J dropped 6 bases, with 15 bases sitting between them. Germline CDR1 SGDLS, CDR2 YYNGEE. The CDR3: CASSTGGANEQFF. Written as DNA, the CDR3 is TGTGCCAGTTCGACTGGTGGCGCCAATGAGCAGTTCTTC.

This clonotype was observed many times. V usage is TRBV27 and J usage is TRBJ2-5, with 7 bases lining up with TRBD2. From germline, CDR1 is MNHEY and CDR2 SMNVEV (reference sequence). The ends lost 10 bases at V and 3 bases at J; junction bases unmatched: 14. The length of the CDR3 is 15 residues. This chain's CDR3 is CATKKVAGLEETQYF. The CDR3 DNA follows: TGTGCCACCAAAAAAGTGGCAGGACTAGAAGAGACCCAGTACTTC.

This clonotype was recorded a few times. CDR3 sequence: CASSLRGGSELGYNEQFF. CDR3 DNA sequence: TGCGCCAGCAGCCTGAGAGGGGGCAGCGAACTGGGTTACAATGAGCAGTTCTTC. V usage is TRBV4-3 and J usage is TRBJ2-1; 7 positions match TRBD1. This CDR3 is built from 18 residues. With 4 bases clipped from V and 4 bases from J, the junction kept 16 bases outside the gene matches. Per the germline V gene, CDR1 is LGHNA and CDR2 is YSLEER.

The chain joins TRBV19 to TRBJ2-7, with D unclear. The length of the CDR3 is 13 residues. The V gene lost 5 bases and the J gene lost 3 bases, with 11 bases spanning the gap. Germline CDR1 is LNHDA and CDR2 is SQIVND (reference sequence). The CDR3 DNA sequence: TGTGCCAGTAGTTTCGCGCACGACTACGAGCAGTACTTC. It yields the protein CASSFAHDYEQYF.